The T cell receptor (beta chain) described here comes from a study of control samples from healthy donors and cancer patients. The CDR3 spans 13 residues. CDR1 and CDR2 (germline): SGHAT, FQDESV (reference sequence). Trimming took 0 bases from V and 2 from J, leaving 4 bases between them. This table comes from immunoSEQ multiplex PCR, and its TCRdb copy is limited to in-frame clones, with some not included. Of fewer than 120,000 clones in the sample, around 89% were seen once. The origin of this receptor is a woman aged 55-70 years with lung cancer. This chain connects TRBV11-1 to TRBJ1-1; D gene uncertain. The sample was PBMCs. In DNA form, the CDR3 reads TGTGCCAGCAGCTTAGCGCGAAACACTGAAGCTTTCTTT. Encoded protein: CASSLARNTEAFF.